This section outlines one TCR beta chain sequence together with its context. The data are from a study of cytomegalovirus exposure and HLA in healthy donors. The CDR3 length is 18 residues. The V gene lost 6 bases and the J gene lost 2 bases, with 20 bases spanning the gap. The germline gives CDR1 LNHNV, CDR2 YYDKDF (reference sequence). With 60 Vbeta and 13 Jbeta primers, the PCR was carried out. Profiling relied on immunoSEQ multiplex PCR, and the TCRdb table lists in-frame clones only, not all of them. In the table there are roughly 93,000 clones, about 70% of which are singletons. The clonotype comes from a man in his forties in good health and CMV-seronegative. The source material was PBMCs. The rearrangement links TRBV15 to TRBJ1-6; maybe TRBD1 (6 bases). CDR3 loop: CATSWGGRGRAYNSPLHF. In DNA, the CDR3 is TGTGCCACCAGTTGGGGGGGCAGGGGAAGAGCCTATAATTCACCCCTCCACTTT. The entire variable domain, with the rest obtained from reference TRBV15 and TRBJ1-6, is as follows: DAMVIQNPRYQVTQFGKPVTLSCSQTLNHNVMYWYQQKSSQAPKLLFHYYDKDFNNEADTPDNFQSRRPNTSFCFLDIRSPGLGDTAMYLCATSWGGRGRAYNSPLHFGNGTRLTVT.